This TCR beta chain was sequenced during a study of OX40 agonist ivuxolimab in advanced cancers. Assay: immunoSEQ multiplex PCR; the TCRdb copy retains only in-frame clones and omits some. The sample carries about 84,000 clones, about 94% recorded once. The ends were cut back, 4 bases at V and 2 bases at J, with 24 bases in the middle. In germline, CDR1 is SGDLS, CDR2 YYNGEE. CDR3 size: 19 residues. The J gene is TRBJ2-2, the V gene TRBV9; D may be TRBD1 or TRBD2 (5 bases each). This TCR came from an adult with an advanced solid tumor such as melanoma, head and neck, liver or kidney cancer. This sample comprised CD4+ or CD8+ T cells sorted from blood, obtained in a trial of the OX40 agonist ivuxolimab. In nucleotides, the CDR3 is TGTGCCAGCAGCCCGCGGCTATCCGGGACGCGGACCAACACCGGGGAGCTGTTTTTT. It codes for CASSPRLSGTRTNTGELFF.